The 21 T cell receptor beta chains listed next were all sequenced from one sample in a study of blood T cells in healthy people across ages. Through a sample-barcoded 5' primer and a J-beta primer mix, a second PCR was run for roughly 6 to 12 cycles. A single record per CDR3 protein comes from TCRdb applying MiXCR to the 5' RACE reads. The sample lists about 1.7 million distinct CDR3 sequences, 28% occurring once. Sequenced sample: blood. All receptors come from a woman in her thirties in good health.

The V and J genes are TRBV15 and TRBJ2-3; D is uncertain. V shed 0 bases and J shed 5 bases, with 3 bases lying between them. Germline CDR1 is LNHNV and CDR2 is YYDKDF (reference sequence). The CDR3 contains 12 residues. The CDR3 DNA is TGTGCCACCAGCAGAGATCTAGATACGCAGTATTTT. It translates to CATSRDLDTQYF.

This chain joins TRBV6-6 and TRBJ1-5, with 9 bases lining up with TRBD1. CDR1 is MNHNY, CDR2 SVGAGI, per germline (reference sequence). The J segment lost 2 bases and the V segment lost 10 bases, leaving 9 bases of the junction unmatched. The CDR3 totals 15 residues. The CDR3 nucleotides read TGTGCCACCCAAAACAGGGGGCAGGGCAATCAGCCCCAGCATTTT. This gives the protein CATQNRGQGNQPQHF.

This chain uses TRBV18 with TRBJ1-2; a possible D gene is TRBD1 (5 bases). V lost 8 bases and J lost 6, with 13 bases in between. This CDR3 is built from 12 residues. The germline V gene has CDR1 KGHSH and CDR2 LQKENI. DNA of the CDR3: TGTGCCAGCGCCAAGCGGGACCATGGCTACACCTTC. As protein: CASAKRDHGYTF.

The chain has TRBV28 and TRBJ2-1; TRBD1 agrees at 11 bases. The CDR3 sequence is 15 residues long. After removal of 4 bases from V and 7 bases from J, the junction contained 6 bases not matched to a gene. Germline values: CDR1 MDHEN, CDR2 SYDVKM. This CDR3 reads CASSSWTGGTNEQFF. CDR3 nucleotides: TGTGCCAGCAGTTCCTGGACAGGGGGCACAAATGAGCAGTTCTTC. The whole variable domain, remainder taken from reference TRBV28 and TRBJ2-1, is DVKVTQSSRYLVKRTGEKVFLECVQDMDHENMFWYRQDPGLGLRLIYFSYDVKMKEKGDIPEGYSVSREKKERFSLILESASTNQTSMYLCASSSWTGGTNEQFFGPGTRLTVL.

This clonotype has a handful of counts. The gene calls are TRBV20-1 and TRBJ2-5, with 9 positions matching TRBD2. V gave up 3 bases and J gave up 2 bases; unmatched junction bases: 4. The germline V gene encodes CDR1 DFQATT and CDR2 SNEGSKA (reference sequence). This CDR3 has 14 residues. The CDR3 loop is CSARSSGAQETQYF. CDR3 coding DNA: TGCAGTGCTAGGTCTAGCGGGGCTCAAGAGACCCAGTACTTC.

This clonotype was found a few times. This chain links TRBV20-1 with TRBJ2-5; 10 bases match TRBD2. V lost 6 bases to trimming and J lost 4 bases; unmatched junction nucleotides: 5. The CDR3 consists of 13 residues. The germline CDR1 and CDR2 sequences are DFQATT and SNEGSKA (reference sequence). CDR3 residues: CSAVAGGLETQYF. Written as DNA, the CDR3 is TGCAGTGCGGTAGCGGGAGGACTAGAGACCCAGTACTTC.

The V and J genes are TRBV7-2 and TRBJ2-1, with 13 bases identical to TRBD2. CDR3 length equals 15 residues. Germline assignment: CDR1 SGHTA and CDR2 FQGNSA. V dropped 7 bases and J dropped 5; count of bases not matched to a gene: 5. The CDR3 nucleotides read TGTGCCAGCACACTAGCGGGAGGGACTAACAATGAGCAGTTCTTC. Translating it yields CASTLAGGTNNEQFF.

This chain joins TRBV5-1 and TRBJ1-1, with D unclear. V lost 0 bases to trimming and J lost 5 bases, with 11 bases between them. The CDR3 loop spans 14 amino acids. Germline-derived CDR1 and CDR2 are SGHRS and YFSETQ. The CDR3 region is CASSLARWETEAFF. In DNA, the CDR3 is TGCGCCAGCAGCTTGGCTCGGTGGGAGACTGAAGCTTTCTTT. The full variable domain, completed using reference TRBV5-1 and TRBJ1-1, is KAGVTQTPRYLIKTRGQQVTLSCSPISGHRSVSWYQQTPGQGLQFLFEYFSETQRNKGNFPGRFSGRQFSNSRSEMNVSTLELGDSALYLCASSLARWETEAFFGQGTRLTVV.

V usage is TRBV6-2 or TRBV6-3 and J usage is TRBJ1-1; D is perhaps TRBD1 (5 bases). The CDR3 contains 14 residues. Germline V gene sequence: CDR1 MNHEY, CDR2 SVGEGT. V gave up 6 bases and J gave up 2 bases, with 13 bases separating them. The CDR3 nucleotides are TGTGCCAGCAGGCAACCGGGACGTAACACTGAAGCTTTCTTT. It is translated as CASRQPGRNTEAFF.

This chain links TRBV5-1 with TRBJ2-1; 12 bases match TRBD2. V gave up 4 bases and J gave up 2 bases; unmatched junction bases: 7. CDR1 is SGHRS, CDR2 YFSETQ, per germline. The CDR3 runs to 17 residues. CDR3 amino acids: CASSQTSSGRAYNEQFF. Here the CDR3 DNA reads TGCGCCAGCAGCCAAACGTCTAGCGGGAGGGCCTACAATGAGCAGTTCTTC.

This clonotype was seen repeatedly, ten times or more. The V gene is TRBV11-2, the J gene TRBJ2-7; weak D call: TRBD2 (6 bases). V lost 0 bases to trimming and J lost 3 bases, with 12 bases between them. The V gene's germline CDR1 is SGHAT and CDR2 FQNNGV. The length of the CDR3 is 15 residues. The CDR3 protein is CASSLEAGRNYEQYF. Here the CDR3 DNA reads TGTGCCAGCAGCTTAGAGGCGGGACGGAACTACGAGCAGTACTTC.

V is TRBV9 and J is TRBJ1-2; no reliable D call. Germline-derived CDR1 and CDR2 are SGDLS and YYNGEE. Trimming cost V 0 bases and J 3 bases, with 9 bases left between them. The CDR3 has 14 amino acids. The CDR3 loop reads CASSVATGDYGYTF. The CDR3 coding sequence is TGTGCCAGCAGCGTAGCGACCGGGGACTATGGCTACACCTTC. The full variable domain, with the rest looked up from reference TRBV9 and TRBJ1-2, is DSGVTQTPKHLITATGQRVTLRCSPRSGDLSVYWYQQSLDQGLQFLIQYYNGEERAKGNILERFSAQQFPDLHSELNLSSLELGDSALYFCASSVATGDYGYTFGSGTRLTVV.

A few counts support this clonotype. The CDR3: CASSVTGGPYNEQFF. CDR3 nucleotide sequence: TGTGCCAGCAGCGTCACGGGGGGACCCTACAATGAGCAGTTCTTC. J is TRBJ2-1 and V is TRBV7-3; 7 positions agree with TRBD2. Unmatched junction bases numbered 6, after V lost 5 bases and J lost 2 bases. Germline CDR1 reads SGHTA; CDR2 reads FQGTGA. This CDR3 region has 15 residues.

The rearrangement uses TRBV20-1 and TRBJ2-2; D possibly corresponds to TRBD2 (5 bases). Deletions cut 3 bases from V and 7 bases from J, with 6 bases between. Per germline, CDR1 DFQATT and CDR2 SNEGSKA (reference sequence). The CDR3 has 11 amino acids. In nucleotides, the CDR3 is TGCAGTGCTAGGGCGGGCGGGGAGCTGTTTTTT. Translation gives CSARAGGELFF.

This clonotype was detected a few times. The CDR3 here is CASSLRDGYEQYF. The DNA of the CDR3 is TGTGCCAGCAGTTTACGGGACGGCTACGAGCAGTACTTC. The chain is built from TRBV27 and TRBJ2-7; D possibly matches TRBD1 or TRBD2 (5 bases each). Germline CDR1 reads MNHEY; CDR2 reads SMNVEV (reference sequence). CDR3 size: 13 residues. Trimming stripped 2 bases from V and 3 bases from J, with 8 bases between.

Points on this clonotype: A read error may explain this, as a much larger clone is one base away. CDR3 sequence (DNA): TGTGCCAGCAGCTTAAATTCGGGACAGGGTAGATCTGGGGCCAACGTCCCGACTTTC. Translating gives CASSLNSGQGRSGANVPTF. The rearrangement links TRBV7-9 to TRBJ2-6; TRBD1 matches at 9 bases. Looked up from germline, CDR1 is SEHNR and CDR2 is FQNEAQ (reference sequence). The CDR3 has 19 amino acids.

The V call is TRBV6-2 or TRBV6-3, the J call TRBJ2-5; 7 nucleotides align to TRBD2. The J call may be in error: the DNA end matches TRBJ2-7 better. Germline lookup yields CDR1 MNHEY and CDR2 SVGEGT. The CDR3 extends over 14 amino acids. CDR3 loop: CASSYVAGVYEQYF. The CDR3 nucleotides read TGTGCCAGCAGTTACGTTGCGGGAGTCTACGAGCAGTACTTC.

CDR3 DNA sequence: TGTGCCAGCAGTTACCAACTAGCGGGAGCCCATACAGATACGCAGTATTTT. It yields the protein CASSYQLAGAHTDTQYF. V and J are TRBV6-2 or TRBV6-3 and TRBJ2-3; TRBD2 agrees at 11 bases. V lost 2 bases to trimming and J lost 3 bases; unmatched junction nucleotides: 7. The germline V gene encodes CDR1 MNHEY and CDR2 SVGEGT. The CDR3 sequence is 17 residues long.

V gene TRBV4-2 combines with J gene TRBJ1-2; 7 bases line up with TRBD1. Germline V gives CDR1 LGHNA, CDR2 YNFKEQ. The CDR3 length is 15 residues. V shed 1 base and J 2 bases; nucleotides not matched to a gene: 4. In DNA, the CDR3 is TGTGCCAGCAGCCAAGTAGTGACAGGGAACTATGGCTACACCTTC. Protein sequence: CASSQVVTGNYGYTF.

This clonotype has just a few counts. The V gene is TRBV5-1, the J gene TRBJ1-1; no clear D. Trimming pared 5 bases from V and 3 bases from J, leaving 17 bases between. The CDR3 runs to 15 residues. Germline V gene lookup returns CDR1 SGHRS and CDR2 YFSETQ. The CDR3 nucleotides are TGCGCCAGCAGGGTGGTTCAGACGGGAGACACTGAAGCTTTCTTT. It translates to CASRVVQTGDTEAFF.

In DNA, the CDR3 is TGTGCCAGCAGTTTGGGGGACACCAGCTCCTACAATGAGCAGTTCTTC. Its translation: CASSLGDTSSYNEQFF. The V gene is TRBV12-3 or TRBV12-4, the J gene TRBJ2-1; maybe TRBD1 (6 bases). The V end lost 3 bases, the J end lost 0 bases, and 12 bases lay between the germline ends. The CDR3 is 16 residues long.